Here is one T cell receptor (beta chain) with its context. Its antigen target is currently unknown. Per-base quality was not reported, and no clone a single base away is much larger than it. What this sample's treatment or condition label stands for: allogeneic hematopoietic cell transplantation with graft depleted of TCRalphabeta T cells and CD19 B cells. Transplant recipients were children who received TCRalphabeta/CD19-depleted allogeneic hematopoietic cell grafts. This entry belongs to a study of T-cell reconstitution after alpha-beta-depleted transplantation in children (dated by TCRdb to about 2016). Broadly, across the study: Using TCR repertoire profiling, the study followed T-cell immune reconstitution in a quantitative way in children after TCRalphabeta/CD19-depleted allogeneic hematopoietic cell transplantation. What the work shows at the level of the full study, not this receptor alone: About two months after transplant, the apparently early recovery of alphabetaT-cell counts reportedly depended on just several hundred clones that had expanded rapidly and came from non-depleted graft cells. In some patients, the high TCRbeta diversity seen at day 60 was put down to recipient T cells and intrathymic progenitors that had survived conditioning. Hyperexpanded clone frequencies declined over subsequent months; after one year, T-cell counts and TCRbeta diversity were mostly attributed to newly produced T cells.

The library was prepared using PCR. Data came from an Illumina HiSeq 2500. TCR library preparation used molecular barcoding, with unique molecular identifiers applied to normalize quantification of the TCRbeta repertoire. In-frame beta chains were kept once TCRdb had trimmed the public reads at Q25 with fastp and called clones with MiXCR. Identical CDR3 protein sequences are pooled into one entry, listed with their most common genes and DNA. The sample table lists about 130,000 distinct CDR3 sequences, around a tenth of them with a count of one. Around 24% of the sample rests with the top ten. CDR1 and CDR2, looked up from the germline V gene (reference sequence), are LGHDT and YNNKEL. Taken from cysteine to phenylalanine, the CDR3 has 19 residues. Solely the CDR3 DNA is kept, with 57 bases framed from the first base. V lost 4 bases and J lost 5 bases, and the count of bases not matched to a germline gene is 16.

The receptor comes from a girl younger than two who had a stem cell transplant for combined immunodeficiency, so the T cells may come from the graft donor. The chain uses TRBV3-1 and TRBJ2-2, with TRBD2 identical over 10 junction bases. The material was PBMCs, mostly from graft donor cells, obtained 180 days after TCRalphabeta/CD19-depleted stem cell transplant. CDR3 reads: CASSRERGPGLAHTGELFF. The sequenced DNA is TGTGCCAGCAGCCGAGAAAGGGGACCGGGACTAGCGCATACCGGGGAGCTGTTTTTT.